The clone carrying this TCR beta chain was seen a few times. Its antigen remains unknown. One entry per CDR3 protein, called by TCRdb with MiXCR from the 5' RACE reads. The sample carries a few hundred thousand distinct CDR3 sequences, less than 25% recorded once. The sample is drawn from a study of CD8 T cells in ankylosing spondylitis. The length of the CDR3 is 12 residues. The V and J ends lost 5 bases and 4 bases respectively, with 9 bases between them. Points from the study as a whole: Ankylosing spondylitis blood seemed to carry a telltale TCR beta motif made of eight or nine highly homologous variants.

V usage is TRBV12-3 or TRBV12-4 and J usage is TRBJ2-7, with a possible D match to TRBD1 (5 bases). This TCR derives from a female donor with ankylosing spondylitis or in good health (not recorded which). Input material: blood, either unsorted or a sorted T cell fraction (not recorded which). This CDR3 reads CASSPGFYEQYF. In nucleotides, the CDR3 is TGTGCCAGCAGTCCAGGGTTTTACGAGCAGTACTTC.